This TCR beta chain was captured in a study of shared clonotypes between healthy human individuals. Whole-study results and caveats: Non-shared clonotypes were found to have lower generation probabilities than the clonotypes that were shared by all four of the sorted-subset donors.

This CDR3 comprises 16 residues. Looked up from germline, CDR1 is KGHSH and CDR2 is LQKENI. The V end lost 1 base, the J end lost 4 bases, and 17 bases lay between the germline ends. This was a deep-level run. Profiled with immunoSEQ multiplex PCR; TCRdb holds only in-frame clones, not every one. The sample comprises 950,000 to 1,100,000 clones, around 82% of which are singletons, and 0.55% to 0.7% rests with the top ten. Notes on this clone: Its antigen remains unknown.

There were only Caucasian adults among the donors, and all lived in Nashville, Tennessee. The sequencing sample was made of memory CD4+ T cells from PBMCs. Subset given: CD45RA-negative fraction. The chain combines TRBV18 with TRBJ2-7; D is undetermined. The sequence came from a man younger than 35 in good health. Some clones in this sample may be carry-over from other donors' samples. Here the CDR3 DNA reads TGTGCCAGCTCACCACTTTCGTCGAATAGTAAGTACGAGCAGTACTTC. It translates to CASSPLSSNSKYEQYF.